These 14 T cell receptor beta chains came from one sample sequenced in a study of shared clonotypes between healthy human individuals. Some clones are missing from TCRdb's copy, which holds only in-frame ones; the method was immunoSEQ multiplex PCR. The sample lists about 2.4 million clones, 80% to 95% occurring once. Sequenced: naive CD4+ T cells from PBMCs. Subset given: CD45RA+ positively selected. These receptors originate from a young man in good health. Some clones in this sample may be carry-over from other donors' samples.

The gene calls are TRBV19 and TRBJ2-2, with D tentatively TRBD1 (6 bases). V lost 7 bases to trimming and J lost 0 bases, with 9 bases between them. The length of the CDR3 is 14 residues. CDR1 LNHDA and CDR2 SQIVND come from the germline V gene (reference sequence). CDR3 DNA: TGTGCCAGTATTGGGGGCGCGAACACCGGGGAGCTGTTTTTT. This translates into CASIGGANTGELFF. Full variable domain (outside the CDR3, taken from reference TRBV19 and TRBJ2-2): DGGITQSPKYLFRKEGQNVTLSCEQNLNHDAMYWYRQDPGQGLRLIYYSQIVNDFQKGDIAEGYSVSREKKESFPLTVTSAQKNPTAFYLCASIGGANTGELFFGEGSRLTVL.

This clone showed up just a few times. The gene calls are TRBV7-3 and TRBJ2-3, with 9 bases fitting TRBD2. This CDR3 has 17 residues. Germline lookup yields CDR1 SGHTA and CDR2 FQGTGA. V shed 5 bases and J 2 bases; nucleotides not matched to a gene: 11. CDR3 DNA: TGTGCCAGCAGCCCCGGCGGGAGGGCCTCTTTCACAGATACGCAGTATTTT. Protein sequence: CASSPGGRASFTDTQYF.

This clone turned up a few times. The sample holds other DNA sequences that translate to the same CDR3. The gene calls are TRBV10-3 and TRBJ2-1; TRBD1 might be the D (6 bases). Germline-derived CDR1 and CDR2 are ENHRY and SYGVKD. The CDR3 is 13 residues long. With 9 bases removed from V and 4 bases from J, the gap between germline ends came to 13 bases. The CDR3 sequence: CAISTGGYNEQFF. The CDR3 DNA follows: TGTGCCATTTCGACAGGCGGGTACAATGAGCAGTTCTTC.

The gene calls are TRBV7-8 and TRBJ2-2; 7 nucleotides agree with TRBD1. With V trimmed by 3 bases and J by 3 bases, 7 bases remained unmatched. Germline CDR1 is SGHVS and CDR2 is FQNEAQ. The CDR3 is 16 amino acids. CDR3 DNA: TGTGCCAGCAGCTTCTACAGGGGTTGGGACACCGGGGAGCTGTTTTTT. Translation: CASSFYRGWDTGELFF. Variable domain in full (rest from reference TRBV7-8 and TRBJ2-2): GAGVSQSPRYKVAKRGQDVALRCDPISGHVSLFWYQQALGQGPEFLTYFQNEAQLDKSGLPSDRFFAERPEGSVSTLKIQRTQQEDSAVYLCASSFYRGWDTGELFFGEGSRLTVL.

The CDR3: CAWRAGPSYEQYF. CDR3 DNA sequence: TGTGCCTGGAGGGCCGGGCCGAGCTACGAGCAGTACTTC. The rearrangement joins TRBV30 to TRBJ2-5; D call uncertain. The J call may be in error: the DNA end matches TRBJ2-7 better. CDR3 length: 13 residues. Per germline, CDR1 GTSNPN and CDR2 SVGIG (reference sequence).

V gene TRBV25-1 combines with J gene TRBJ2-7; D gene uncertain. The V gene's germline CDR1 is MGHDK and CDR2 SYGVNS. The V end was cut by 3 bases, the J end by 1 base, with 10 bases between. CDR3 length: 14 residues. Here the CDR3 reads CASSDSTLSYEQYF. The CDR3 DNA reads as TGTGCCAGCAGTGATAGTACCCTTTCCTACGAGCAGTACTTC.

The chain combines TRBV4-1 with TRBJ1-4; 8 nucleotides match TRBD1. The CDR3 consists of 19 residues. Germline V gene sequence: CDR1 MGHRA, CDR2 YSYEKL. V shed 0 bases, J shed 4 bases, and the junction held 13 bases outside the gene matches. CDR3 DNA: TGCGCCAGCAGCCAAGATAACAGGGGGATGGGTTACTATAATGAAAAACTGTTTTTT. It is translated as CASSQDNRGMGYYNEKLFF.

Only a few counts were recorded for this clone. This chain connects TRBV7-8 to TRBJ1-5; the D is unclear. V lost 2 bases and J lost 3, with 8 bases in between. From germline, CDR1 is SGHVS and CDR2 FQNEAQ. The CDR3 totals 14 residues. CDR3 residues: CASSLLYTNQPQHF. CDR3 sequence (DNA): TGTGCCAGCAGCTTACTTTACACCAATCAGCCCCAGCATTTT.

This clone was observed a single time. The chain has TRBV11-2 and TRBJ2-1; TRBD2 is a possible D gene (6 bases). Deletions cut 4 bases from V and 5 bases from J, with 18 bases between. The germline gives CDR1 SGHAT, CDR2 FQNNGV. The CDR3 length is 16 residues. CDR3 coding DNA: TGTGCCAGCAGCTCCCGGGACGCTAGCGTTCACAATGAGCAGTTCTTC. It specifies CASSSRDASVHNEQFF.

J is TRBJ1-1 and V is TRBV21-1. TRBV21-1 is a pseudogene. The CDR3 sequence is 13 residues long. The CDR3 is CASSDRANTEAFF. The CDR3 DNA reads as TGTGCCAGCAGCGACCGGGCGAACACTGAAGCTTTCTTT.

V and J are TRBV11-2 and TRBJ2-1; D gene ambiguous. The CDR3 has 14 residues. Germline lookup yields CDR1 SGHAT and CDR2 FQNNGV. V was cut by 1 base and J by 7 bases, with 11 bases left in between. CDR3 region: CASSLVRVGNEQFF. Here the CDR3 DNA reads TGTGCCAGCAGCTTAGTTAGGGTGGGAAATGAGCAGTTCTTC.

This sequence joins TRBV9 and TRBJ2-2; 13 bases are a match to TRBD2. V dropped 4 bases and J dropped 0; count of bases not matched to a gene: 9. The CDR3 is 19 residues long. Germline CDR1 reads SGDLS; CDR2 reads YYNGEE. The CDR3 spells CASSPTRGLAGTNTGELFF. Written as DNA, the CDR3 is TGTGCCAGCAGCCCGACCCGGGGACTAGCGGGAACGAACACCGGGGAGCTGTTTTTT.

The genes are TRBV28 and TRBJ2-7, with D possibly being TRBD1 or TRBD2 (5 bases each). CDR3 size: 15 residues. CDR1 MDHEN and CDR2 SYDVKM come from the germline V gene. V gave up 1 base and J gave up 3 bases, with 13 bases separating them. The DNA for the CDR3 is TGTGCCAGCAGTTTATCAGGGTCAGGACTCTACGAGCAGTACTTC. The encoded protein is CASSLSGSGLYEQYF. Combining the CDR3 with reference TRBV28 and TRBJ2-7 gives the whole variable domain DVKVTQSSRYLVKRTGEKVFLECVQDMDHENMFWYRQDPGLGLRLIYFSYDVKMKEKGDIPEGYSVSREKKERFSLILESASTNQTSMYLCASSLSGSGLYEQYFGPGTRLTVT.

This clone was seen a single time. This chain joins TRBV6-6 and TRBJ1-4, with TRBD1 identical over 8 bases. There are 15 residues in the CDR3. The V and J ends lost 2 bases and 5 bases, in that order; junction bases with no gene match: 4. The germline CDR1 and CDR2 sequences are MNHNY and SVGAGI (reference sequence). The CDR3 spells CASSYPTGVNEKLFF. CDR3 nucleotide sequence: TGTGCCAGCAGTTACCCGACAGGGGTCAATGAAAAACTGTTTTTT.